This T cell receptor (beta chain) derives from a study of T cell repertoires in ileal Crohn's disease. Findings and caveats of the study: Active smokers at surgery had more clonal expansions than non-smokers.

The CDR3 loop spans 11 amino acids. Germline CDR1 is SGHKS and CDR2 is YYEKEE (reference sequence). V was trimmed by 5 bases and J by 13 bases, leaving 13 bases between them. TCRdb keeps only in-frame clones here, not all; method: immunoSEQ multiplex PCR. This table has 11,000 to 15,000 clones, about 78% appearing once. Concerning this clone itself: Its antigen is not identified.

What was sequenced was ileal tissue. This sequence originates from an adult with Crohn's disease. The chain carries TRBV5-5 and TRBJ2-1; perhaps TRBD2 as D (7 bases). For the CDR3, the DNA is TGTGCCAGCAGGGGGCGGGGGCAACAGTTCTTC. Protein sequence: CASRGRGQQFF.